Included here is one T cell receptor beta chain sequence, with context. This specimen comes from a study of PD-L1 blockade in urothelial cancer. Looking at the study overall: Analyzed time points were 3 weeks (second dose) and 6 weeks after therapy began. Median T cell yield from blood was 141,255.

Trimming cost V 5 bases and J 4 bases, with 15 bases left between them. This CDR3 spans 15 amino acids. Germline CDR1 is SGHTA and CDR2 is FQGNSA. A spike-in of synthetic TCR analog templates was added to each PCR. Assay used: immunoSEQ multiplex PCR; TCRdb lists only in-frame clones, some missing. The repertoire holds tens of thousands of clones, roughly 76% seen once, with 4.5% to 6% in the top ten. Time point given: pretreatment peripheral blood. Locally advanced or metastatic urothelial carcinoma was present in patients. J is TRBJ2-1 and V is TRBV7-2, with D tentatively TRBD2 (6 bases). The sample consisted of PBMCs, taken around atezolizumab (anti-PD-L1) treatment. The TCR comes from a man between 65 and 79 years old with urothelial cancer. The chain's CDR3 is CASSRSSGLYNEQFF. In nucleotides, the CDR3 is TGTGCCAGCAGCCGAAGCTCGGGACTTTACAATGAGCAGTTCTTC.